This is a list of T cell receptor beta chains from one sample in a study of cytomegalovirus exposure and HLA in healthy donors. Profiling relied on immunoSEQ multiplex PCR, and the TCRdb table lists in-frame clones only, not all of them. The data show approximately 130,000 clones, 60% to 85% seen once. Specimen: PBMCs. The receptors were sampled from a woman in her forties in good health and CMV-seropositive. Each CDR3 is given with its conserved first and last residue. Each record gives: clone size, D gene, J gene, V gene, CDR3 DNA, CDR3 protein. The D gene is left open where the match is weak. A row's size may be missing; if present it is once, few, many or a size class.

size: once
D: TRBD1
J: TRBJ1-1
V: TRBV29-1
DNA: TGCAGCGAGTACAGGGGCCCCCCTTGGTGGGAAGCTTTCTTT
CDR3: CSEYRGPPWWEAFF

size: once
D: -
J: TRBJ1-2
V: TRBV28
DNA: TGTGCCAGCAGTTTAATGGGCCAGGGATCTAACTATGGCTACACCTTC
CDR3: CASSLMGQGSNYGYTF

size: -
D: -
J: TRBJ2-7
V: TRBV11-1
DNA: TGTGCCAGCAGCGTGACTAGTTTCGCCTACGAGCAGTACTTC
CDR3: CASSVTSFAYEQYF

size: -
D: -
J: TRBJ2-7
V: TRBV7-3
DNA: TGTGCCAGCAGCTATTACAACAGGGACGAGCAGTACTTC
CDR3: CASSYYNRDEQYF

size: -
D: -
J: TRBJ1-1
V: TRBV11-1
DNA: TGTGCCAGCAGCCAAGGGAGCAGGTACGCTCATAACACTGAAGCTTTCTTT
CDR3: CASSQGSRYAHNTEAFF

size: -
D: TRBD2
J: TRBJ2-7
V: TRBV7-2
DNA: TGTGCCAGCAGCTTAGGATCGGGACTAGCGACCTACGAGCAGTACTTC
CDR3: CASSLGSGLATYEQYF

size: -
D: TRBD1
J: TRBJ1-1
V: TRBV13
DNA: TGTGCCAGCAGACAGTTTTTTGCCCGGACAGGGGAAACTGAAGCTTTCTTT
CDR3: CASRQFFARTGETEAFF

size: -
D: -
J: TRBJ1-2
V: TRBV6-5
DNA: TGTGCCAGCAGTTACAACGGTAACTATGGCTACACCTTC
CDR3: CASSYNGNYGYTF

size: few
D: TRBD1
J: TRBJ2-7
V: TRBV6-6
DNA: TGTGCCAGCATTTCCGGGACAGGGCAAGGCGAGCAGTACTTC
CDR3: CASISGTGQGEQYF

size: -
D: TRBD1
J: TRBJ1-4
V: TRBV28
DNA: TGTGCCAGCAGCCCGACAGGGGGATGGGAAAAACTGTTTTTT
CDR3: CASSPTGGWEKLFF

size: -
D: -
J: TRBJ2-1
V: TRBV29-1
DNA: TGCAGCGTTGAAGCGGCGTGGACAGCCTCCTACAATGAGCAGTTCTTC
CDR3: CSVEAAWTASYNEQFF

size: -
D: -
J: TRBJ2-3
V: TRBV30
DNA: TGTGCCTGGAGACAGGGTACCACAGATACGCAGTATTTT
CDR3: CAWRQGTTDTQYF

size: -
D: -
J: TRBJ1-1
V: TRBV7-8
DNA: TGTGCCAGCAGCTTAGGACTGGGGAACACTGAAGCTTTCTTT
CDR3: CASSLGLGNTEAFF

size: -
D: -
J: TRBJ2-1
V: TRBV7-9
DNA: TGTGCCAGCAGCCCAGGACTTGCGCAGTTCTTC
CDR3: CASSPGLAQFF

size: -
D: -
J: TRBJ1-2
V: TRBV19
DNA: TGTGCCAGTAGTATTGGGGTAGGGGGAAACTATGGCTACACCTTC
CDR3: CASSIGVGGNYGYTF

size: -
D: TRBD1
J: TRBJ2-4
V: TRBV19
DNA: TGTGCCAGTACCTCACTGCGGGACAGGGGGCCTGTAGACATTCAGTACTTC
CDR3: CASTSLRDRGPVDIQYF

size: once
D: TRBD1
J: TRBJ1-4
V: TRBV5-4
DNA: TGTGCCAGCAGCGGACCCCGACAGGGATCTAATGAAAAACTGTTTTTT
CDR3: CASSGPRQGSNEKLFF

size: -
D: -
J: TRBJ1-5
V: TRBV19
DNA: TGTGCCAGTTTCCAGGGAAGCAATCAGCCCCAGCATTTT
CDR3: CASFQGSNQPQHF

size: once
D: -
J: TRBJ2-3
V: TRBV28
DNA: TGTGCCAGCAGTTTAGCGCTACGCACAGATACGCAGTATTTT
CDR3: CASSLALRTDTQYF

size: -
D: TRBD1
J: TRBJ2-7
V: TRBV18
DNA: TGTGCCAGCTCCCCCCCCTCGACAGGGAAGTTGTACGAGCAGTACTTC
CDR3: CASSPPSTGKLYEQYF

size: -
D: -
J: TRBJ2-3
V: TRBV7-3
DNA: TGTGCCAGCAGCTCTACAGGGTCTAGCACAGATACGCAGTATTTT
CDR3: CASSSTGSSTDTQYF

size: -
D: -
J: TRBJ1-5
V: TRBV6-5
DNA: TGTGCCACCCACAAAATGGCCGCTAATCAGCCCCAGCATTTT
CDR3: CATHKMAANQPQHF

size: -
D: TRBD1
J: TRBJ2-7
V: TRBV7-2
DNA: TGTGCCAGCAGCTTAGATTCCGGGACAGGACATAGCAGACAGTACTTC
CDR3: CASSLDSGTGHSRQYF

size: -
D: -
J: TRBJ1-1
V: TRBV19
DNA: TGTGCCAGTAGTGACCAGGGTTCCATTGAAGCTTTCTTT
CDR3: CASSDQGSIEAFF

size: once
D: -
J: TRBJ1-3
V: TRBV19
DNA: TGTGCCAGTAGCCGGGGTCGAAACACCATATATTTT
CDR3: CASSRGRNTIYF

size: -
D: -
J: TRBJ2-7
V: TRBV7-2
DNA: TGTGCCAGCAGCTTCCGACAGTTATCCTACGAGCAGTACTTC
CDR3: CASSFRQLSYEQYF

size: -
D: -
J: TRBJ1-5
V: TRBV9
DNA: TGTGCCAGCAGCCCAAATGCGGAGGGTACCCAGCCCCAGCATTTT
CDR3: CASSPNAEGTQPQHF

size: -
D: TRBD2
J: TRBJ2-7
V: TRBV28
DNA: TGTGCCAGCATTAAAACCACTAGCGGGACTAGATACGAGCAGTACTTC
CDR3: CASIKTTSGTRYEQYF

size: -
D: -
J: TRBJ2-7
V: TRBV19
DNA: TGTGCCAGTAGTCCCTTTCCGGCGGGGGCTAGCTCCTACGAGCAGTACTTC
CDR3: CASSPFPAGASSYEQYF

size: -
D: -
J: TRBJ1-5
V: TRBV18
DNA: TGTGCCAGCTCACCGGACAGCCATCAGCCCCAGCATTTT
CDR3: CASSPDSHQPQHF

size: once
D: -
J: TRBJ2-5
V: TRBV30
DNA: TGTGCCTGGAGTGTGGGGCCATTGGAGACCCAGTACTTC
CDR3: CAWSVGPLETQYF

size: few
D: TRBD2
J: TRBJ2-1
V: TRBV15
DNA: TGTGCCACCAGCAGCGTCGCCCTTACTAGCGCCTCTTCCTACAATGAGCAGTTCTTC
CDR3: CATSSVALTSASSYNEQFF

size: -
D: TRBD1
J: TRBJ1-2
V: TRBV28
DNA: TGTGCCAGCAGTTTCATGGGGACAGGGATTTATGGCTACACCTTC
CDR3: CASSFMGTGIYGYTF